Each of the 16 T cell receptor beta chains below was sequenced from the same sample in a study of human T cells and chemical hapten exposure. Time point indicated: patch test 1, 2 weeks after DPC sensitization. Treatment of the sample: therapeutic diphenylcyclopropenone sensitization with weekly scalp DPC. Using its own MiXCR run on the RACE reads, TCRdb lists one record per CDR3 protein. The sample lists 180,000 or so distinct CDR3 sequences; about a fifth were seen once. The specimen comprised whole blood, sampled in connection with sensitization to the hapten diphenylcyclopropenone (DPC). The receptors shown here come from a woman between 45 and 60 years old with alopecia areata. Some clones in this sample may be carry-over from other donors' samples.

V gene TRBV6-1 combines with J gene TRBJ2-2; a possible D gene is TRBD2 (6 bases). With 0 bases removed from V and 2 bases from J, the gap between germline ends came to 7 bases. The CDR3 length is 15 residues. Germline CDR1 MNHNS, CDR2 SASEGT. The CDR3 is CASSEAGLNTGELFF. For the CDR3, the DNA is TGTGCCAGCAGTGAAGCGGGACTTAACACCGGGGAGCTGTTTTTT.

V and J are TRBV10-3 and TRBJ1-1; 10 bases line up with TRBD1. CDR1 ENHRY and CDR2 SYGVKD come from the germline V gene. V trimming: 11 bases; J trimming: 1 base; junction bases outside the gene matches: 4. This CDR3 spans 13 amino acids. The CDR3 protein is CAGQGGRNTEAFF. CDR3 DNA sequence: TGTGCCGGACAGGGGGGGAGGAACACTGAAGCTTTCTTT.

The V and J genes are TRBV20-1 and TRBJ2-1; D may be TRBD2 (5 bases). CDR1 DFQATT and CDR2 SNEGSKA come from the germline V gene (reference sequence). This CDR3 is built from 12 residues. Trimming took 1 base from V and 6 from J, leaving 7 bases between them. CDR3 nucleotides: TGCAGTGCTAGAGTGGCGGGCAATGAGCAGTTCTTC. This sequence encodes CSARVAGNEQFF.

The chain recombines TRBV20-1 with TRBJ2-1; 10 bases are shared with TRBD1. This CDR3 contains 15 residues. Unmatched junction bases numbered 6, after V lost 6 bases and J lost 1 base. Per germline, CDR1 DFQATT and CDR2 SNEGSKA (reference sequence). The CDR3 nucleotides are TGCAGTGCAACCGGACAGGGGGTATCCTACAATGAGCAGTTCTTC. It codes for CSATGQGVSYNEQFF.

The chain is built from TRBV5-1 and TRBJ2-7; TRBD2 is a possible D gene (6 bases). The CDR3 is made up of 14 amino acids. V lost 6 bases and J 1 base, leaving 14 bases between the germline ends. The germline V gene has CDR1 SGHRS and CDR2 YFSETQ. The CDR3 DNA follows: TGCGCCAGCATGTCCGGGACTGAGTCCTACGAGCAGTACTTC. The encoded protein is CASMSGTESYEQYF.

This clonotype was counted only a few times. V usage is TRBV7-9 and J usage is TRBJ1-5; D remains ambiguous. V gave up 3 bases and J gave up 2 bases, with 11 bases separating them. The CDR3 runs to 15 residues. Germline-derived CDR1 and CDR2 are SEHNR and FQNEAQ (reference sequence). The CDR3 DNA follows: TGTGCCAGCAGCTTTTCCAGCGGGCGCAATCAGCCCCAGCATTTT. Encoded protein: CASSFSSGRNQPQHF. Based on the CDR3 plus reference TRBV7-9 and TRBJ1-5, the full variable domain is DTGVSQNPRHKITKRGQNVTFRCDPISEHNRLYWYRQTLGQGPEFLTYFQNEAQLEKSRLLSDRFSAERPKGSFSTLEIQRTEQGDSAMYLCASSFSSGRNQPQHFGDGTRLSIL.

The chain carries TRBV12-3 or TRBV12-4 and TRBJ1-4; D gene ambiguous. V lost 3 bases and J lost 4, with 6 bases in between. CDR3 size: 13 residues. The CDR3 sequence: CASSFTDNEKLFF. In DNA form, the CDR3 reads TGTGCCAGCAGTTTTACAGATAATGAAAAACTGTTTTTT.

This clonotype was seen a handful of times. The chain links TRBV7-8 to TRBJ1-3; D not certain. V lost 5 bases and J lost 0, with 20 bases in between. CDR3 length: 18 residues. Germline assignment: CDR1 SGHVS and CDR2 FQNEAQ. This CDR3 reads CASSPAGRARSSGNTIYF. CDR3 sequence (DNA): TGTGCCAGCAGCCCCGCGGGAAGGGCGAGGAGCTCTGGAAACACCATATATTTT.

This chain joins TRBV2 and TRBJ1-5; possible D gene TRBD1, 5 bases. The V gene lost 6 bases and the J gene lost 5 bases, with 11 bases spanning the gap. This CDR3 is built from 13 residues. Germline CDR1 is SNHLY and CDR2 is FYNNEI. The CDR3 spells CASRPDSDQPQHF. In DNA form, the CDR3 reads TGTGCCAGCAGGCCCGACAGCGATCAGCCCCAGCATTTT.

This clonotype was detected a few times. The chain uses TRBV6-1 and TRBJ2-1; TRBD1 or TRBD2 may be the D gene (5 bases each). Deletions cut 10 bases from V and 7 bases from J, with 23 bases between. Germline V CDR1 and CDR2: MNHNS, SASEGT. The CDR3 consists of 15 residues. The CDR3 DNA follows: TGTGCCATCACCCGATCACCGCAAGGGGAGAATGAGCAGTTCTTC. Its protein product is CAITRSPQGENEQFF.

In this sample, this clonotype turned up a few times. The chain recombines TRBV29-1 with TRBJ2-4, with D unresolved. V was cut by 7 bases and J by 0 bases, with 16 bases left in between. This CDR3 has 15 residues. Looked up from germline, CDR1 is SQVTM and CDR2 is ANQGSEA. In DNA form, the CDR3 reads TGCAGCGCCCTGCGGCTTTTACTAGCCAAAAACATTCAGTACTTC. Its translation: CSALRLLLAKNIQYF. Full variable domain (missing parts from reference TRBV29-1 and TRBJ2-4): SAVISQKPSRDICQRGTSLTIQCQVDSQVTMMFWYRQQPGQSLTLIATANQGSEATYESGFVIDKFPISRPNLTFSTLTVSNMSPEDSSIYLCSALRLLLAKNIQYFGAGTRLSVL.

V is TRBV19 and J is TRBJ2-5, with D unresolved. CDR1 is LNHDA and CDR2 is SQIVND in the germline V gene (reference sequence). The CDR3 has 13 amino acids. V dropped 8 bases and J dropped 3 bases, with 13 bases sitting between them. The CDR3 DNA sequence: TGTGCCAGTGGCAAGTCAATCAAAGAGACCCAGTACTTC. This encodes CASGKSIKETQYF.

The sample holds a few counts of this clonotype. V gene TRBV5-6 combines with J gene TRBJ2-7, with TRBD2 as a possible D gene (6 bases). The germline V gene encodes CDR1 SGHDT and CDR2 YYEEEE. This CDR3 region has 15 residues. Trimming cost V 3 bases and J 3 bases, with 16 bases left between them. The CDR3 sequence: CASSSKRTGLYEQYF. CDR3 DNA sequence: TGTGCCAGCAGCTCAAAACGGACGGGACTCTACGAGCAGTACTTC.

This clonotype has just a few counts. The gene calls are TRBV7-2 and TRBJ2-1, with 11 bases matching TRBD2. The CDR3 sequence is 15 residues long. The V gene end was trimmed by 8 bases and the J gene end by 7 bases; junction bases not matched to a gene: 10. Germline loops: CDR1 SGHTA, CDR2 FQGNSA. The CDR3 loop is CASAIASSGRNEQFF. The CDR3 coding sequence is TGTGCCAGCGCCATTGCGTCTAGCGGGAGGAATGAGCAGTTCTTC.

V and J are TRBV29-1 and TRBJ2-7, with 10 bases lining up with TRBD1. CDR1 is SQVTM and CDR2 is ANQGSEA in the germline V gene. Unmatched junction bases numbered 4, after V lost 7 bases and J lost 4 bases. The CDR3 sequence is 12 residues long. The CDR3, as DNA: TGCAGCGCCGGGACAGGGGTTTACGAGCAGTACTTC. Its translation: CSAGTGVYEQYF.

V and J are TRBV15 and TRBJ2-1; a weak D match, TRBD2 (6 bases). CDR1 and CDR2 (germline): LNHNV, YYDKDF (reference sequence). V shed 5 bases and J shed 8 bases, with 16 bases lying between them. This CDR3 contains 14 residues. The CDR3 protein is CATSPEGLFYEQFF. The CDR3 DNA sequence: TGTGCCACCAGCCCCGAAGGACTATTTTATGAGCAGTTCTTC.